These 2 T cell receptor beta chains originate from one sample sequenced in a study of CD8+ T cells in alopecia areata listed by TCRdb under 2018. The library was made by the immunoSEQ multiplex PCR assay. RNA was extracted from all samples and reverse transcribed into cDNA as template for TCR sequencing. This immuneACCESS table, as held by TCRdb, lists in-frame sequences with V and J called but not all clones. Of the missing ones, under half trace to an unresolved V gene in checked studies; the others have no known cause. The sample records around 140,000 clones, less than 70% of which are singletons. The top ten clones comprise less than 20% of the sample. This specimen's time point label, interpreted: approximately 4 weeks on oral tofacitinib. Read against the paper, the sample's treatment or condition label means: oral pan-JAK inhibitor, 5-10 mg twice daily. Sample: CD8+ T cells sorted from blood, taken at week 4, from a patient treated with tofacitinib. Receptor source: a human donor with alopecia areata.

This rearrangement joins TRBV15 to TRBJ2-3; TRBD2 aligns across 7 bases. The CDR3 totals 13 residues. V was clipped by 3 bases and J by 5 bases; unmatched bases: 2. Germline V gives CDR1 LNHNV, CDR2 YYDKDF (reference sequence). The CDR3 here is CATSRGGIDTQYF. DNA for the CDR3: TGTGCCACCAGCAGGGGGGGGATAGATACGCAGTATTTT.

The chain is built from TRBV14 and TRBJ2-1; D gene ambiguous. Germline V gives CDR1 SGHDN, CDR2 FVKESK. Between the trimmed V and J ends, which lost 0 bases and 7 bases, there was a span of 4 bases. The length of the CDR3 is 12 residues. This chain's CDR3 is CASSQEWNEQFF. CDR3 nucleotides: TGTGCCAGCAGCCAAGAGTGGAATGAGCAGTTCTTC.